This T cell receptor beta chain was sequenced for a study of T cell responses to AZD1222 COVID-19 vaccine. Study-wide background: The analysis combined second doses at about 4 or about 12 weeks.

Only in-frame clones appear in the TCRdb table, and some are missing; sequencing was by immunoSEQ multiplex PCR. This sample carries roughly 250,000 clones, approximately 95% of them seen once, and the ten largest clones take 0.5% to 0.7%. Unmatched junction bases numbered 5, after V lost 7 bases and J lost 3 bases. The length of the CDR3 is 14 residues. Germline V CDR1 and CDR2: MDHEN, SYDVKM. This receptor was obtained from an adult in good health. Specimen: peripheral blood, collected on day 0 of AZD1222 vaccination. The V gene is TRBV28, the J gene TRBJ1-3, with 8 bases aligning to TRBD1. This CDR3 reads CASIQDRVGNTIYF. The CDR3 coding sequence is TGTGCCAGCATCCAGGACAGGGTTGGAAACACCATATATTTT.